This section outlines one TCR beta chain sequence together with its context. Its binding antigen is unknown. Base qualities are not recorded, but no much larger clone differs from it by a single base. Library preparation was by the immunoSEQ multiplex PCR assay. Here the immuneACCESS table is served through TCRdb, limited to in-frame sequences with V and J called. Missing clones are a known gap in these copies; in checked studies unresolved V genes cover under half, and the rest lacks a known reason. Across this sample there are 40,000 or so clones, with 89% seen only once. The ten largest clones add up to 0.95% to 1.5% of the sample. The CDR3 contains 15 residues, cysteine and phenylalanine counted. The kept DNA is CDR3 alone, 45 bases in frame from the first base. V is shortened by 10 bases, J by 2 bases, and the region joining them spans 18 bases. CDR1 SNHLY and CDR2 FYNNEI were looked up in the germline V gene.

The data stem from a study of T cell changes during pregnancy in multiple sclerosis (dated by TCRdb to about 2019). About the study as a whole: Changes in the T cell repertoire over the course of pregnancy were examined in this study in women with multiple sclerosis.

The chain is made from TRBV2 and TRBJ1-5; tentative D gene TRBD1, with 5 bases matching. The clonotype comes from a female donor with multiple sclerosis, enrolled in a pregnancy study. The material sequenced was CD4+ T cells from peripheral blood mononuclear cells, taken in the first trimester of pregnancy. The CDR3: CATAPDAGRNQPQHF. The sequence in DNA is TGTGCCACCGCCCCGGATGCAGGGCGCAATCAGCCCCAGCATTTT.